This record covers a single TCR beta chain. Only a few counts were recorded for this clonotype. Its binding antigen is unknown. No qualities accompany the bases; no much larger clone lies one base away. The sample is drawn from a study of CD8 T cells in ankylosing spondylitis (dated by TCRdb to 2015 to 2018). Concerning the study at large: The study set out to find disease-linked TCR variants by profiling T cell receptor beta repertoires in ankylosing spondylitis patients and healthy donors. The full study cohort comprised about 24 ankylosing spondylitis patients and some 110 healthy donors. Samples of peripheral blood were taken, and for ankylosing spondylitis patients, synovial fluid was collected as well.

Points the paper makes about the study in general: The disease-linked clones were reported as significantly enriched in matched synovial fluid samples from ankylosing spondylitis patients. Blood from ankylosing spondylitis patients appeared to be characterized by a TCR beta motif made up of several highly homologous amino acid variants. The disease-linked clones showed a CD8+ phenotype and occurred at relatively low frequencies in peripheral blood. Some of the motif variants had been reported before in the synovial fluid and blood of reactive arthritis patients, a finding that suggests common disease-initiation mechanisms.

The CDR3 has 15 amino acids, counting the end cysteine and phenylalanine. Left in the record is the CDR3 DNA by itself, 45 bases read in frame from the first base. Trimming takes 4 bases from V and 0 bases from J, and the germline ends sit 10 bases apart. Via the germline V gene (reference sequence), CDR1 is LGHDT and CDR2 YNNKEL. The data were produced on an Illumina HiSeq 2500. Quantitative 5'-RACE with molecular barcodes was used to prepare TCR beta libraries. Concerning the study's data processing: Disease-linked TCR variants were identified with a new computational method built on a probabilistic model of VDJ rearrangement. The public sequencing data were trimmed at Q25 with fastp and processed into clonotypes with MiXCR by TCRdb, which kept only in-frame beta chains. Entries are consolidated by CDR3 protein sequence, retaining the most common genes and DNA. TCRdb, rather than the study authors, made the V and J calls. This sample comprises over 450,000 distinct CDR3 sequences, roughly an eighth of them detected only once. The ten largest make up 6.8% of the sample.

Sequencing input: blood, either unsorted or a sorted T cell fraction (not recorded which). The chain employs TRBV3-1 and TRBJ1-5, with an unclear D gene assignment. This receptor was obtained from a male donor with ankylosing spondylitis. The CDR3 in this case is CASSPAPNSNQPQHF. In nucleotide form, the sequence is TGTGCCAGCAGCCCCGCCCCAAATAGCAATCAGCCCCAGCATTTT.